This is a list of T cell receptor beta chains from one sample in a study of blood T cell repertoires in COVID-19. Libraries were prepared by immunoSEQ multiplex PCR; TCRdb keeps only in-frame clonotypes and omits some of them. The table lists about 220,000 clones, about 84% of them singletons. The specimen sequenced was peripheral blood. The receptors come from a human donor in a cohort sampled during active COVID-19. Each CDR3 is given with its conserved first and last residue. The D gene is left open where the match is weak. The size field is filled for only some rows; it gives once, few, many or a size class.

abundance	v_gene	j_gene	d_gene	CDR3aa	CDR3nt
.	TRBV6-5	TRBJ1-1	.	CASNPPGNTEAFF	TGTGCCAGCAACCCACCCGGGAACACTGAAGCTTTCTTT
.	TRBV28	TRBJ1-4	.	CASSIQGRSEKLFF	TGTGCCAGCAGTATACAGGGAAGGAGTGAAAAACTGTTTTTT
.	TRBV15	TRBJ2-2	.	CATSSEIGELFF	TGTGCCACCAGCTCTGAGATCGGGGAGCTGTTTTTT
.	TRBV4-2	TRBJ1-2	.	CASSQDSSVVGYTF	TGTGCCAGCAGCCAAGACTCCTCGGTCGTTGGCTACACCTTC
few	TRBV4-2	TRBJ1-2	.	CASSHLAGDYGYTF	TGTGCCAGCAGCCATCTTGCGGGGGACTATGGCTACACCTTC
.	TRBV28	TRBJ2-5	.	CASSSGWETQYF	TGTGCCAGCAGTTCAGGTTGGGAGACCCAGTACTTC
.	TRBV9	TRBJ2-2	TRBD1	CASSVSQDRVWSGELFF	TGTGCCAGCAGCGTAAGTCAGGACAGGGTATGGTCCGGGGAGCTGTTTTTT
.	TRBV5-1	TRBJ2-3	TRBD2	CASSFRGGRTDTQYF	TGCGCCAGCAGCTTCCGGGGGGGGCGCACAGATACGCAGTATTTT
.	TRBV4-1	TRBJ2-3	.	CASSQGLTTDTQYF	TGCGCCAGCAGCCAAGGACTTACCACAGATACGCAGTATTTT
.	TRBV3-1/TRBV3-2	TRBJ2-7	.	CASSQGLGGGTLYEQYF	TGTGCCAGCAGCCAAGGATTGGGCGGGGGCACCTTATACGAGCAGTACTTC
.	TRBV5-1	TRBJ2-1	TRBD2	CASSLGAGGPVNEQFF	TGCGCCAGCAGCTTGGGAGCGGGGGGGCCGGTAAATGAGCAGTTCTTC
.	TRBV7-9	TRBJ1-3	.	CASSLSVSGNTIYF	TGTGCCAGCAGCTTGTCAGTCTCTGGAAACACCATATATTTT
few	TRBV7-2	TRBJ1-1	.	CASSLRRAEAFF	TGTGCCAGCAGCTTAAGGAGGGCTGAAGCTTTCTTT
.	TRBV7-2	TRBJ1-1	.	CASSLANMNTEAFF	TGTGCCAGCAGCTTAGCTAACATGAACACTGAAGCTTTCTTT
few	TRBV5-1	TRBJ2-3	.	CASSFLVSGDTQYF	TGCGCCAGCAGCTTCCTGGTGTCAGGAGATACGCAGTATTTT
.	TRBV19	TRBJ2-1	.	CASGQSQSSYNEQFF	TGTGCCAGTGGACAGTCCCAAAGCTCCTACAATGAGCAGTTCTTC
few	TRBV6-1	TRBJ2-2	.	CASSDDPHTVVPNTGELFF	TGTGCCAGCAGTGACGACCCACATACAGTAGTACCGAACACCGGGGAGCTGTTTTTT
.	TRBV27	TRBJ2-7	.	CASQGLSKEQYF	TGTGCCAGCCAAGGACTTTCAAAGGAGCAGTACTTC
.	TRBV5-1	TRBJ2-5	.	CASRRGDQETQYF	TGCGCCAGCAGAAGGGGTGACCAAGAGACCCAGTACTTC
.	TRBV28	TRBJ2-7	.	CASVAGAYYEQYF	TGTGCCAGCGTTGCAGGGGCGTACTACGAGCAGTACTTC
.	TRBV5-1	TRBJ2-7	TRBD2	CASSPRRYLRGVFYEQYF	TGCGCCAGCAGCCCGCGGAGGTATTTGCGGGGGGTTTTCTACGAGCAGTACTTC
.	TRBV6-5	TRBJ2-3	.	CASSLTSTDTQYF	TGTGCCAGCAGCCTGACTAGCACAGATACGCAGTATTTT
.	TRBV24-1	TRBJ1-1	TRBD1	CATSDKTAETGASIEAFF	TGTGCCACCAGTGATAAAACCGCGGAAACAGGGGCATCTATTGAAGCTTTCTTT
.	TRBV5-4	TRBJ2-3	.	CASSLDSEGTQYF	TGTGCCAGCAGCTTGGACTCAGAGGGTACGCAGTATTTT
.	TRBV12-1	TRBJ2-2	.	CASSFEGLAGGRGTGELFF	TGTGCCAGCAGCTTTGAGGGACTAGCGGGGGGTAGGGGCACCGGGGAGCTGTTTTTT
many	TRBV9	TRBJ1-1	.	CASSVGVVNTEAFF	TGTGCCAGCAGCGTCGGAGTGGTAAACACTGAAGCTTTCTTT
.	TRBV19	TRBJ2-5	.	CASSTGDLLKETQYF	TGTGCCAGTAGTACCGGGGACTTATTAAAAGAGACCCAGTACTTC
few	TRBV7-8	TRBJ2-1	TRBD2	CAAGLAGAYNEQFF	TGTGCCGCTGGCCTAGCGGGAGCTTACAATGAGCAGTTCTTC
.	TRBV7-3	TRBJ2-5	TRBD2	CASSQGPAGGQETQYF	TGTGCCAGCAGCCAAGGCCCAGCGGGGGGCCAAGAGACCCAGTACTTC
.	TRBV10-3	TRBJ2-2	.	CAIAGGGNTGELFF	TGTGCCATCGCAGGGGGAGGAAACACCGGGGAGCTGTTTTTT
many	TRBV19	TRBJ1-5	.	CASSIGGGEGDQPQHF	TGTGCCAGTAGTATAGGAGGGGGAGAGGGGGATCAGCCCCAGCATTTT
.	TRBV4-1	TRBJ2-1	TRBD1	CASSPRTGLDEQFF	TGCGCCAGCAGCCCTCGGACAGGGCTAGATGAGCAGTTCTTC
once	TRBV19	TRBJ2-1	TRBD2	CASSIGLAGKYNEQFF	TGTGCCAGTAGTATAGGTCTAGCGGGCAAATACAATGAGCAGTTCTTC
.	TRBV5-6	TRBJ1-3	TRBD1	CASRPRQGSSGNTIYF	TGTGCCAGCAGACCGAGACAGGGGAGCTCTGGAAACACCATATATTTT
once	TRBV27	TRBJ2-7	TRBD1	CASSPRQGREQYF	TGTGCCAGCAGTCCCAGACAGGGTCGGGAGCAGTACTTC
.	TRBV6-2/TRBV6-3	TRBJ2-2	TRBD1	CASSWGQGRPTGELFF	TGTGCCAGCAGTTGGGGACAGGGACGTCCCACCGGGGAGCTGTTTTTT
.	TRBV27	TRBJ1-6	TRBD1	CASSFRTGFVSPLHF	TGTGCCAGCAGTTTCCGGACAGGGTTCGTTTCACCCCTCCACTTT
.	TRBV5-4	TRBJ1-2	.	CASSSDGGYYGYTF	TGTGCCAGCAGCTCCGATGGGGGGTACTATGGCTACACCTTC
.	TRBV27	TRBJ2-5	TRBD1	CASRPGQGPVQTQYF	TGTGCCAGCAGACCGGGACAGGGGCCCGTTCAGACCCAGTACTTC
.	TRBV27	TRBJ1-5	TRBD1	CASSLGQGGAGNQPQHF	TGTGCCAGCAGTCTGGGACAGGGAGGAGCCGGCAATCAGCCCCAGCATTTT
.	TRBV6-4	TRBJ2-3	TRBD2	CASSVVAGVADTQYF	TGTGCCAGCAGTGTGGTAGCGGGAGTGGCAGATACGCAGTATTTT
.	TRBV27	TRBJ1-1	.	CASSLNRNTEAFF	TGTGCCAGCAGTTTAAATCGGAACACTGAAGCTTTCTTT
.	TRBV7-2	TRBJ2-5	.	CASSPEASRPQYF	TGTGCCAGCAGCCCCGAGGCTTCACGGCCCCAGTACTTC
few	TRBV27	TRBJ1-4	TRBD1	CASSSYRGGGEKLFF	TGTGCCAGCAGTTCCTACAGGGGAGGAGGCGAAAAACTGTTTTTT
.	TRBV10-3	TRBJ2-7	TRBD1	CAISRTGKGGEQYF	TGTGCCATCAGTCGGACAGGGAAGGGCGGCGAGCAGTACTTC
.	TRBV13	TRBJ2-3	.	CASSFGLNTDTQYF	TGTGCCAGCAGCTTCGGACTAAACACAGATACGCAGTATTTT
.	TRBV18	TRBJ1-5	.	CASSPGQGSGNQPQHF	TGTGCCAGCTCGCCCGGACAAGGAAGTGGCAATCAGCCCCAGCATTTT
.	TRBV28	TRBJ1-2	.	CASSLERRGYGYTF	TGTGCCAGCAGTTTGGAGAGGCGCGGCTATGGCTACACCTTC
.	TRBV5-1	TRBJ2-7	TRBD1	CASSMPGQAYEQYF	TGCGCCAGCAGCATGCCGGGACAGGCCTACGAGCAGTACTTC
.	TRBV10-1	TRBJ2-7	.	CASTRDTSYEQYF	TGCGCCAGCACCCGGGACACATCCTACGAGCAGTACTTC
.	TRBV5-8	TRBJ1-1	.	CASSGGARSTEAFF	TGTGCCAGCAGCGGGGGGGCTCGCAGCACTGAAGCTTTCTTT